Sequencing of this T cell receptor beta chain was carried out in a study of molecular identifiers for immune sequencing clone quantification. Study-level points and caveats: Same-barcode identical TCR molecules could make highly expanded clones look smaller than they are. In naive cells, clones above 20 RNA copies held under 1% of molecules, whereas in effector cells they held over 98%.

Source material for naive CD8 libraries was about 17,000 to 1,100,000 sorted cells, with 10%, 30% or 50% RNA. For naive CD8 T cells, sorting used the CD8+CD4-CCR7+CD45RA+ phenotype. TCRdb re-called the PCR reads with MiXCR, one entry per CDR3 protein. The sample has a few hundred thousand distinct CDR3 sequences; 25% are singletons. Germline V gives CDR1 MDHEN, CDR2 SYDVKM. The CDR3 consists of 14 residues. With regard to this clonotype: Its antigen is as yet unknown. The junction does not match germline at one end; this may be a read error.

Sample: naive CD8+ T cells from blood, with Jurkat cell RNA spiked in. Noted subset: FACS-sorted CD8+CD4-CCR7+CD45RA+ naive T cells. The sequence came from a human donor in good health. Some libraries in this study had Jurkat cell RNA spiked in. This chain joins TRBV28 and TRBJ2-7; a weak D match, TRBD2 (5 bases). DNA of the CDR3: TGTGCCAGCAGTCTCGAGGGCATTTCCTACGGGCAGTACTTC. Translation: CASSLEGISYGQYF.